Listed below are T cell receptor beta chains from one sample, sequenced in a study of CD8 T cells in Susac syndrome. TCRdb analysed the immunoSEQ multiplex PCR reads with MiXCR anew, one entry per CDR3 protein. The repertoire holds 100,000 or so distinct CDR3 sequences, with roughly 91% as singletons. Sequencing was carried out using CD4+ T cells from PBMCs. The source is a human donor in good health. The conserved cysteine and the conserved F or W are not part of the CDR3 here.

v_gene,j_gene,CDR3aa
TRBV29-1,TRBJ2-6,SVAGTGRSGANVLT
TRBV14,TRBJ2-7,ASSRPGLPSEQY
TRBV11-2,TRBJ2-1,ASSYPGVAGSEQF
TRBV28,TRBJ1-3,ASSLGRVSGNTIY
TRBV5-1,TRBJ1-2,ASSSTGQGKNYGYT
TRBV9,TRBJ2-3,ASSIHYEGTQY
TRBV12-3/TRBV12-4,TRBJ2-1,ASSLEFGRSSYNEQF
TRBV10-3,TRBJ2-2,AISESTTLGELF
TRBV5-6,TRBJ2-5,ASSSLAKETQY
TRBV19,TRBJ2-2,ASSTTSGKAGELF
TRBV6-6,TRBJ2-5,ASSDRTLRETQY
TRBV2,TRBJ1-5,ASSLDMSQH
TRBV7-6,TRBJ1-5,ASSANSNQPQH
TRBV6-2/TRBV6-3,TRBJ2-1,ASSTRPNEQF
TRBV29-1,TRBJ2-3,SVDSGSTDTQY
TRBV19,TRBJ1-4,ASNMAGNEKLF
TRBV12-3/TRBV12-4,TRBJ1-1,ASSRGLDPEAF
TRBV20-1,TRBJ1-5,SGGTAESQPQH
TRBV3-1,TRBJ1-2,ASSPGTYGYT
TRBV20-1,TRBJ2-1,SARELAGSYGDEQF
TRBV12-5,TRBJ1-1,AQIRGGETEAF
TRBV29-1,TRBJ1-2,SVDTRVNYGYT
TRBV20-1,TRBJ2-1,SATRDRGDEQF
TRBV6-5,TRBJ1-2,ASSYGTPRDYGYT
TRBV6-5,TRBJ1-6,ASRRSADSGSPLH
TRBV4-3,TRBJ2-7,ASSQELRTSGSRSYEQY
TRBV20-1,TRBJ1-1,SAQGGTANTEAF
TRBV20-1,TRBJ2-3,SATLRLAGDTDTQY
TRBV5-1,TRBJ1-6,ASSPGPTGSSYNSPLH